The 8 T cell receptor beta chains below all came from one sample that was sequenced in a study of blood T cell repertoires in COVID-19. Assay used: immunoSEQ multiplex PCR; TCRdb lists only in-frame clones, some missing. This table has around 120,000 clones, roughly 79% appearing once. Sequences were obtained from peripheral blood. The source is a man between 65 and 85 years old with acute or convalescent COVID-19.

This clone was picked up a small number of times. This chain joins TRBV30 and TRBJ1-4; 7 bases are shared with TRBD1. This CDR3 contains 15 residues. CDR1 and CDR2 (germline): GTSNPN, SVGIG (reference sequence). The junction had 10 bases not matched to a gene; V was cut back by 1 base and J by 8 bases. The CDR3 here is CAWSDRQGLGEKLFF. DNA for the CDR3: TGTGCCTGGAGTGACCGACAGGGATTAGGGGAAAAACTGTTTTTT.

The chain employs TRBV4-2 and TRBJ1-2; no reliable D call. The CDR3 consists of 18 residues. Trimming left V 1 base short and J 8 bases short, with 26 bases between. Germline V gene sequence: CDR1 LGHNA, CDR2 YNFKEQ. The CDR3 coding sequence is TGTGCCAGCAGCCAAGCAGGACTGGGCCCTTCTCGCGCGCAAGGCTACACCTTC. Amino acids: CASSQAGLGPSRAQGYTF.

The rearrangement uses TRBV19 and TRBJ1-4; TRBD1 might be the D (6 bases). The CDR3 runs 14 residues. V was shortened by 4 bases and J by 8 bases, with 14 bases between the two germline ends. Germline V lookup: CDR1 LNHDA, CDR2 SQIVND (reference sequence). As DNA, the CDR3 is TGTGCCAGTAGTACCAGGGGATCAGAAGAAAAACTGTTTTTT. It codes for CASSTRGSEEKLFF.

This clone has at least ten counts. This rearrangement joins TRBV6-2 or TRBV6-3 to TRBJ1-5, with D maybe TRBD1 (5 bases). The CDR3 is 14 residues long. Trimming left V 5 bases short and J 1 base short, with 9 bases between. From germline, CDR1 is MNHEY and CDR2 SVGEGT. The CDR3 here is CASSGSGSNQPQHF. CDR3 coding DNA: TGTGCCAGCAGTGGGTCAGGGAGCAATCAGCCCCAGCATTTT.

The V gene is TRBV6-5, the J gene TRBJ1-6; D not resolved. V lost 6 bases and J lost 9, with 9 bases in between. Germline V gene data show CDR1 as MNHEY and CDR2 as SVGAGI. This CDR3 has 12 amino acids. The CDR3 here is CASSHASSPLHF. The CDR3 DNA reads as TGTGCCAGCAGCCACGCCAGTTCACCCCTCCACTTT.

The chain is built from TRBV27 and TRBJ1-1; D ambiguous. V was shortened by 3 bases and J by 5 bases, with 13 bases between the two germline ends. Germline V lookup: CDR1 MNHEY, CDR2 SMNVEV (reference sequence). The CDR3 sequence is 14 residues long. The CDR3 DNA reads as TGTGCCAGCAGTTTTTACTCCCGGGGTACTGAAGCTTTCTTT. Residues: CASSFYSRGTEAFF.

The chain carries TRBV9 and TRBJ2-3; TRBD2 matches at 7 bases. Per the germline V gene, CDR1 is SGDLS and CDR2 is YYNGEE. The CDR3 length is 13 residues. V lost 6 bases and J lost 1; bases outside the gene matches: 2. The CDR3: CASTRGGTDTQYF. The CDR3 region has the DNA TGTGCCAGCACCCGGGGGGGCACAGATACGCAGTATTTT.

The chain has TRBV20-1 and TRBJ1-1, with D unresolved. This CDR3 has 13 amino acids. Germline CDR1 reads DFQATT; CDR2 reads SNEGSKA (reference sequence). V dropped 3 bases and J dropped 3 bases, with 11 bases sitting between them. The CDR3 DNA reads as TGCAGTGCTAGTGCGACACAGCACACTGAAGCTTTCTTT. Encoded protein: CSASATQHTEAFF.